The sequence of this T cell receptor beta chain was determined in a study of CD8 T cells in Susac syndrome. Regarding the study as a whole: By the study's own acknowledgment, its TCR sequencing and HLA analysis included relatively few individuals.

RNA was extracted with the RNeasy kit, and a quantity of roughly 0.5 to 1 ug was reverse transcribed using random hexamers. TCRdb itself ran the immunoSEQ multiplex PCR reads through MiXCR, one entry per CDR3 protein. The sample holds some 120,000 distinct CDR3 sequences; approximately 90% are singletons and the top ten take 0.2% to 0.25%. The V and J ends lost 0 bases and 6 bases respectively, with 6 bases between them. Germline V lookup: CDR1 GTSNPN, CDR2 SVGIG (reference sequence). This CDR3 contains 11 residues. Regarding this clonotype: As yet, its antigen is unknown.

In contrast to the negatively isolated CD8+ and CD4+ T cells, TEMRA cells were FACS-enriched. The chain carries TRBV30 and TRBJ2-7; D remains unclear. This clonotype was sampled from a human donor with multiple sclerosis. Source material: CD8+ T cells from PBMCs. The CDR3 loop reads CAWSVVVEQYF. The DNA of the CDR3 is TGTGCCTGGAGTGTAGTGGTCGAGCAGTACTTC.